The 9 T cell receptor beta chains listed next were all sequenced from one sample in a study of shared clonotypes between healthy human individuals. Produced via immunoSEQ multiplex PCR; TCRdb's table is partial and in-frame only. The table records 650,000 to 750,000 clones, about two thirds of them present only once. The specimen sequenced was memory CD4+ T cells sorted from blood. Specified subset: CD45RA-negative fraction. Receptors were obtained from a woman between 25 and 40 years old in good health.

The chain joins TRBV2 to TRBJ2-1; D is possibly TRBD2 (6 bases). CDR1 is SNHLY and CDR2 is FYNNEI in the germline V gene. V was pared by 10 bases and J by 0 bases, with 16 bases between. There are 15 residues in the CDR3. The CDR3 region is CATVRGYSSYNEQFF. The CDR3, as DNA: TGTGCCACCGTTCGGGGGTACAGCTCCTACAATGAGCAGTTCTTC.

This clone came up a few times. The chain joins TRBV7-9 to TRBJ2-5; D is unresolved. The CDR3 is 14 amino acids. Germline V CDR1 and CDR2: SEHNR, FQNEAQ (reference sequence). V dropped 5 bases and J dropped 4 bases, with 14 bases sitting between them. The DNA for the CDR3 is TGTGCCAGCAGCCTATACAGTAGGCCAGAGACCCAGTACTTC. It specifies CASSLYSRPETQYF.

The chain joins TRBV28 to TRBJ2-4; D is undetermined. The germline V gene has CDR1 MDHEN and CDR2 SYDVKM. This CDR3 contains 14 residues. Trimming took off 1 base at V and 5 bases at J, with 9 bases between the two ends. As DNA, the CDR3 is TGTGCCAGCAGTTTATTCCGCAGAGAAAACATTCAGTACTTC. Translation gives CASSLFRRENIQYF.

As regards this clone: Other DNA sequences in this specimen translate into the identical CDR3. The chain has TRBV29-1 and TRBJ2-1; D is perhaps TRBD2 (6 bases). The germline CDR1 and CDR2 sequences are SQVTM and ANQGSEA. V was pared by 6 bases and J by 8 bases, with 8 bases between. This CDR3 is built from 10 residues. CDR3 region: CSVGGYEQFF. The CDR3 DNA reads TGCAGCGTCGGGGGTTATGAGCAGTTCTTC.

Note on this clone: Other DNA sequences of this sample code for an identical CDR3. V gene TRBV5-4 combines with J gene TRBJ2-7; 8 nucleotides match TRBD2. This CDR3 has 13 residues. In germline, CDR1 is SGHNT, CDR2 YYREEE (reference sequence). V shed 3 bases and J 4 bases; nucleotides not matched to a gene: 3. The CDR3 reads CASSSGGGYEQYF. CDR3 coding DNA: TGTGCCAGCAGCTCGGGGGGGGGTTACGAGCAGTACTTC.

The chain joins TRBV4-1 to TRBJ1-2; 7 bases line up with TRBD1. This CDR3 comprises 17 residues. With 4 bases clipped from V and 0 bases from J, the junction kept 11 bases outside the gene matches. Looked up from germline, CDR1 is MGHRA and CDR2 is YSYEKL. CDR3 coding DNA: TGCGCCAGCAGCCTCAGACGGGACAGCCAAGCTAACTATGGCTACACCTTC. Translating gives CASSLRRDSQANYGYTF.

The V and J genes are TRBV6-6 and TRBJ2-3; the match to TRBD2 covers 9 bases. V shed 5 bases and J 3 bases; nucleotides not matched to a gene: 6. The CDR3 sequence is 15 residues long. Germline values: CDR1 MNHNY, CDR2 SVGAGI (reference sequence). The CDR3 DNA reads TGTGCCAGCAGTACCCCCAGCGGGAGGACAGATACGCAGTATTTT. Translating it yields CASSTPSGRTDTQYF.

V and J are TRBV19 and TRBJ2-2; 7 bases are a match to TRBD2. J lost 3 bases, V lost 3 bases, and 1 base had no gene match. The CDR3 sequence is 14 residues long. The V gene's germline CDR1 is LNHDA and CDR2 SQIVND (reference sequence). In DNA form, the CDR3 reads TGTGCCAGTAGTATTCTAGCGGACACCGGGGAGCTGTTTTTT. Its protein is CASSILADTGELFF.

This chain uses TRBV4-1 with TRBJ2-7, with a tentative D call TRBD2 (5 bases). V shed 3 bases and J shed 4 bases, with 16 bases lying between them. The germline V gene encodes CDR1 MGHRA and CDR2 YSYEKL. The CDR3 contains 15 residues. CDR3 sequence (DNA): TGCGCCAGCAGCCAGCAACTAGGTTTCCAGTACGAGCAGTACTTC. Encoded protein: CASSQQLGFQYEQYF.